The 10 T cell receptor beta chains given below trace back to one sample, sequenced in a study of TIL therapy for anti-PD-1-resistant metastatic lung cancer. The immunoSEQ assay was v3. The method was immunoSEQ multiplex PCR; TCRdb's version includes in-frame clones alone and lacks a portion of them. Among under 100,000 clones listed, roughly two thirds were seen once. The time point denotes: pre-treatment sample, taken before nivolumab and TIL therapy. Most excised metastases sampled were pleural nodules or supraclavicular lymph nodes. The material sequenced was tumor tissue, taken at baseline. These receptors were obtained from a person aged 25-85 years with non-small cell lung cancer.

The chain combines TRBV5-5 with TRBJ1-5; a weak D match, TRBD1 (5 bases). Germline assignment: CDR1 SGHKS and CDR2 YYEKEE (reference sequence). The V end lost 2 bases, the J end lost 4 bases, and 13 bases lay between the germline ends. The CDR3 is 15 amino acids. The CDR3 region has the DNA TGTGCCAGCAGCTTCTCAGGGAGAGGTAATCAGCCCCAGCATTTT. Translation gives CASSFSGRGNQPQHF. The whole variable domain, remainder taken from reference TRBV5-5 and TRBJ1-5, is DAGVTQSPTHLIKTRGQQVTLRCSPISGHKSVSWYQQVLGQGPQFIFQYYEKEERGRGNFPDRFSARQFPNYSSELNVNALLLGDSALYLCASSFSGRGNQPQHFGDGTRLSIL.

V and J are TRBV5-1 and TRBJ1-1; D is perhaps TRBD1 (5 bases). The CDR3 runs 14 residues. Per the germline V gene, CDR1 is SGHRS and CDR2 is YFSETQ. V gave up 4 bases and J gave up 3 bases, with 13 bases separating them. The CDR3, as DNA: TGCGCCAGCAGCAAGGGACCAACGGACACTGAAGCTTTCTTT. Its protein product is CASSKGPTDTEAFF. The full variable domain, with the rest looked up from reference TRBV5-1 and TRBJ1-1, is KAGVTQTPRYLIKTRGQQVTLSCSPISGHRSVSWYQQTPGQGLQFLFEYFSETQRNKGNFPGRFSGRQFSNSRSEMNVSTLELGDSALYLCASSKGPTDTEAFFGQGTRLTVV.

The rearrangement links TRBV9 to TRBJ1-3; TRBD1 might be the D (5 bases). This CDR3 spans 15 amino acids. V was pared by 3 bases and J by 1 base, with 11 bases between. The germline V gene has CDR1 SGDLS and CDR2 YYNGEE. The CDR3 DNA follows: TGTGCCAGCAGCGCCACATCAGGGTCTGGAAACACCATATATTTT. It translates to CASSATSGSGNTIYF. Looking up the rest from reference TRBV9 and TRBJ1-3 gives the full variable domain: DSGVTQTPKHLITATGQRVTLRCSPRSGDLSVYWYQQSLDQGLQFLIQYYNGEERAKGNILERFSAQQFPDLHSELNLSSLELGDSALYFCASSATSGSGNTIYFGEGSWLTVV.

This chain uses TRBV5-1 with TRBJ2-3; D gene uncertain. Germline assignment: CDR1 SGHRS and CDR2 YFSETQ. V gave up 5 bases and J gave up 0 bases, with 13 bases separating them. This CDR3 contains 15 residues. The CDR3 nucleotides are TGCGCCAGCAGTCGTAGTCTTTCTAGCACAGATACGCAGTATTTT. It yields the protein CASSRSLSSTDTQYF.

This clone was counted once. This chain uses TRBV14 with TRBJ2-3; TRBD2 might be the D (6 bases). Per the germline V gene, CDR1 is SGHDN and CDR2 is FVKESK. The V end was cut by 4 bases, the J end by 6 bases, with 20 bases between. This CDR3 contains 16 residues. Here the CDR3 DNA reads TGTGCCAGCAGCCGAATGGAGGGCCCACCGCCGGATACGCAGTATTTT. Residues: CASSRMEGPPPDTQYF.

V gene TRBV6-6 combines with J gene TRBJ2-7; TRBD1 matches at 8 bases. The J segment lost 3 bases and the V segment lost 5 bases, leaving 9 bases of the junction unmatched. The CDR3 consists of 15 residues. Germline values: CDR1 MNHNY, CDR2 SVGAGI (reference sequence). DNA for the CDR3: TGTGCCAGCAGTCCCAGGACAGGGAGGATCTACGAGCAGTACTTC. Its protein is CASSPRTGRIYEQYF.

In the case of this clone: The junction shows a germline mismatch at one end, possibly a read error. The CDR3 sequence: CAVSGQSSGNTIYF. DNA for the CDR3: TGTGCCGTCAGTGGACAGAGCTCTGGAAACACCATATATTTT. The chain carries TRBV10-3 and TRBJ1-3, with D possibly TRBD1 on 6 matching bases. The CDR3 is made up of 14 amino acids. CDR1 ENHRY and CDR2 SYGVKD come from the germline V gene.

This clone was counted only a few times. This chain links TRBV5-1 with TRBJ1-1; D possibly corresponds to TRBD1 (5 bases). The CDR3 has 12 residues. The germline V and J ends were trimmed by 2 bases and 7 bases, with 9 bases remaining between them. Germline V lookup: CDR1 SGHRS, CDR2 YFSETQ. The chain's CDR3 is CASSLEGDEAFF. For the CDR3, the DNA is TGCGCCAGCAGCTTAGAAGGGGATGAAGCTTTCTTT. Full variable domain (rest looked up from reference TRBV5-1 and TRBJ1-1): KAGVTQTPRYLIKTRGQQVTLSCSPISGHRSVSWYQQTPGQGLQFLFEYFSETQRNKGNFPGRFSGRQFSNSRSEMNVSTLELGDSALYLCASSLEGDEAFFGQGTRLTVV.

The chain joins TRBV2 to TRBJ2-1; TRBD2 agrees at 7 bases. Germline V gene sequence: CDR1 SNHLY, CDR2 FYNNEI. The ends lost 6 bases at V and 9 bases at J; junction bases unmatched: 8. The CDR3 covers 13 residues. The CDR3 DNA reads TGTGCCAGCAGGGGCTGGGGAGGGAGTGAGCAGTTCTTC. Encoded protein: CASRGWGGSEQFF.

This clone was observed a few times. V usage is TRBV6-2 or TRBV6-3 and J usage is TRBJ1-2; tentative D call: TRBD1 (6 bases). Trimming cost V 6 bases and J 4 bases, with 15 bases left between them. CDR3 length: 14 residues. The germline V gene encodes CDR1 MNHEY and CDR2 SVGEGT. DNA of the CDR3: TGTGCCAGCAGCCTACAGGGCGGGAGCTATGGCTACACCTTC. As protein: CASSLQGGSYGYTF.